This TCR beta chain emerged from a study of identical twins. TCRdb called the 5' RACE reads again in MiXCR, with one record for every CDR3 protein. The table lists 640,000 or so distinct CDR3 sequences, 6% to 6.5% of them singletons. This clonotype was observed at least ten times. Germline V CDR1 and CDR2: SQVTM, ANQGSEA. The CDR3 contains 12 residues. Trimming removed 6 bases from V and 1 base from J, with 10 bases in between. The receptor comes from a man in his late teens or twenties in good health. Source material: naive T cells sorted from blood. The chain recombines TRBV29-1 with TRBJ2-7, with D possibly called TRBD1 or TRBD2 (5 bases each). CDR3 bases: TGCAGCGTCCGGGACGGTTCCTACGAGCAGTACTTC. Its translation is CSVRDGSYEQYF.